The source of this TCR beta chain is a study of T cells in Graves' hyperthyroidism and ophthalmopathy. Study observations and caveats: Blood samples included most of the expanded thyroid clonotypes exceeding 0.001. Ophthalmopathy could be told apart from stable hyperthyroidism with a 13 V-J model.

Enrolled ophthalmopathy patients presented with a Clinical Activity Score of at least 3, a NOSPECS grade of at least 4, and disease duration under 3 months. Amplification yielded TCR beta CDR3 regions, with RNA transcripts as the source. First-round RT-PCR of the TCR CDR3 relied on the HTBI primer set. TCRdb used MiXCR to reprocess the multiplex PCR reads, holding one entry per CDR3 protein. The data hold hundreds of thousands of distinct CDR3 sequences, with roughly a sixth observed a single time. The CDR3 contains 15 residues. Germline CDR1 is GTSNPN and CDR2 is SVGIG (reference sequence). Germline trimming cut 4 bases from V and 4 bases from J; bases unmatched to any gene: 10. At least ten counts were recorded for this clonotype. Antigen unknown.

The clonotype comes from a woman aged 40 to 49 with Graves' ophthalmopathy. Sequences were obtained from blood. The V gene is TRBV30, the J gene TRBJ2-5; 9 bases map to TRBD2. This CDR3 reads CAWNVAGGPRETQYF. The CDR3 bases are TGTGCCTGGAACGTGGCGGGAGGGCCAAGAGAGACCCAGTACTTC.